This passage covers 17 T cell receptor beta chains from one sample sequenced in a study of technical replicates of blood from a few donors. Profiling relied on immunoSEQ multiplex PCR, and the TCRdb table lists in-frame clones only, not all of them. The table shows tens of thousands of clones, with approximately 94% occurring only once. Sequencing was performed on T cells isolated from PBMCs. The receptors stem from a human donor in good health.

The chain recombines TRBV19 with TRBJ2-3; TRBD2 is a possible D gene (5 bases). Germline CDR1 and CDR2: LNHDA and SQIVND (reference sequence). V lost 0 bases and J 3 bases, leaving 13 bases between the germline ends. This CDR3 spans 16 amino acids. DNA of the CDR3: TGTGCCAGTAGTATAGATGAGGGAGTGGGGACAGATACGCAGTATTTT. This translates into CASSIDEGVGTDTQYF.

The rearrangement uses TRBV5-8 and TRBJ2-7; unclear D gene. The germline V gene encodes CDR1 SGHTS and CDR2 YDEGEE. V lost 4 bases to trimming and J lost 0 bases, with 5 bases between them. CDR3 length: 12 amino acids. CDR3 in amino acids: CASSPSSYEQYF. CDR3 nucleotide sequence: TGTGCCAGCAGCCCCAGCTCCTACGAGCAGTACTTC. Together with reference TRBV5-8 and TRBJ2-7, the CDR3 gives the full variable domain: EAGVTQSPTHLIKTRGQQATLRCSPISGHTSVYWYQQALGLGLQFLLWYDEGEERNRGNFPPRFSGRQFPNYSSELNVNALELEDSALYLCASSPSSYEQYFGPGTRLTVT.

CDR3 in DNA: TGCGCCAGCAGCTTGGAAGGGGCGTTCAGCACAGATACGCAGTATTTT. Translating gives CASSLEGAFSTDTQYF. The chain is built from TRBV5-1 and TRBJ2-3; D is perhaps TRBD1 (5 bases). Germline CDR1 reads SGHRS; CDR2 reads YFSETQ. The CDR3 is 16 amino acids. V shed 0 bases and J shed 0 bases, with 11 bases lying between them. The full variable domain, in which reference TRBV5-1 and TRBJ2-3 provide the parts outside the CDR3, is KAGVTQTPRYLIKTRGQQVTLSCSPISGHRSVSWYQQTPGQGLQFLFEYFSETQRNKGNFPGRFSGRQFSNSRSEMNVSTLELGDSALYLCASSLEGAFSTDTQYFGPGTRLTVL.

The chain carries TRBV7-9 and TRBJ1-3; no reliable D call. V was trimmed by 6 bases and J by 0 bases, leaving 12 bases between them. The germline V gene encodes CDR1 SEHNR and CDR2 FQNEAQ (reference sequence). This CDR3 region has 15 residues. In DNA, the CDR3 is TGTGCCAGCAGTCCCCTTCAGGACTCTGGAAACACCATATATTTT. Translated, it gives CASSPLQDSGNTIYF.

The chain has TRBV30 and TRBJ1-5; D is ambiguous. This CDR3 comprises 12 residues. Between the trimmed V and J ends, which lost 0 bases and 7 bases, there was a span of 7 bases. CDR1 is GTSNPN and CDR2 is SVGIG in the germline V gene (reference sequence). The DNA of the CDR3 is TGTGCCTGGAGTGTTACTCTCCAGCCCCAGCATTTT. This codes for CAWSVTLQPQHF.

This rearrangement joins TRBV5-1 to TRBJ1-2; the match to TRBD1 covers 7 bases. The junction had 3 bases not matched to a gene; V was cut back by 2 bases and J by 5 bases. Germline CDR1 is SGHRS and CDR2 is YFSETQ. The CDR3 length is 13 residues. This chain's CDR3 is CASSFGQAYGYTF. The CDR3 coding sequence is TGCGCCAGCAGCTTCGGACAGGCTTATGGCTACACCTTC.

The rearrangement uses TRBV2 and TRBJ1-4; 8 positions match TRBD1. The germline V gene has CDR1 SNHLY and CDR2 FYNNEI. This CDR3 spans 13 amino acids. V lost 11 bases and J lost 2; bases outside the gene matches: 4. The CDR3 region has the DNA TGTGCCGCTAGGGACAGGACTAATGAAAAACTGTTTTTT. Its translation: CAARDRTNEKLFF.

This rearrangement joins TRBV7-2 to TRBJ1-1; unclear D gene. The CDR3 length is 11 residues. Germline V gene lookup returns CDR1 SGHTA and CDR2 FQGNSA. The germline V and J ends were trimmed by 4 bases and 5 bases, with 5 bases remaining between them. The CDR3 nucleotides are TGTGCCAGCAGCTCGTTGACTGAAGCTTTCTTT. Its translation: CASSSLTEAFF.

This chain connects TRBV28 to TRBJ2-1; 7 nucleotides agree with TRBD2. V was pared by 6 bases and J by 8 bases, with 13 bases of the junction left unmatched. There are 15 residues in the CDR3. The V gene's germline CDR1 is MDHEN and CDR2 SYDVKM. CDR3 in amino acids: CASSPTGLVRYEQFF. The CDR3 DNA reads as TGTGCCAGCAGCCCGACCGGACTAGTCAGGTATGAGCAGTTCTTC.

The chain uses TRBV5-1 and TRBJ2-7; D unclear. The V and J ends lost 0 bases and 2 bases respectively, with 9 bases between them. Germline V gene sequence: CDR1 SGHRS, CDR2 YFSETQ. The CDR3 consists of 14 residues. The CDR3 nucleotides are TGCGCCAGCAGCTTGGTATCAGGCCCCTACGAGCAGTACTTC. This gives the protein CASSLVSGPYEQYF.

The V and J genes are TRBV9 and TRBJ1-1; TRBD1 might be the D (5 bases). Trimming cost V 1 base and J 1 base, with 17 bases left between them. The CDR3 sequence is 17 residues long. Germline CDR1 SGDLS, CDR2 YYNGEE. DNA of the CDR3: TGTGCCAGCAGCGTATCTCGGCAGGTAGGGGAGAACACTGAAGCTTTCTTT. It yields the protein CASSVSRQVGENTEAFF.

V gene TRBV5-1 combines with J gene TRBJ1-2; weak D call: TRBD1 (5 bases). Trimming took off 0 bases at V and 4 bases at J, with 13 bases between the two ends. The CDR3 totals 15 residues. Germline loops: CDR1 SGHRS, CDR2 YFSETQ. The CDR3 DNA reads as TGCGCCAGCAGCTTGGGACAGTCGTCAAGCTATGGCTACACCTTC. The encoded protein is CASSLGQSSSYGYTF.

The chain uses TRBV2 and TRBJ1-2, with TRBD1 identical over 8 bases. With 8 bases clipped from V and 4 bases from J, the junction kept 6 bases outside the gene matches. Germline CDR1 reads SNHLY; CDR2 reads FYNNEI. The CDR3 is 13 amino acids. In DNA, the CDR3 is TGTGCCAGCTTGAGACAGGGGATCTATGGCTACACCTTC. Translated, it gives CASLRQGIYGYTF.

This sequence joins TRBV6-1 and TRBJ1-5; the D gene is possibly TRBD1 (6 bases). Between the trimmed V and J ends, which lost 10 bases and 3 bases, there was a span of 19 bases. CDR3 length: 15 amino acids. Germline lookup yields CDR1 MNHNS and CDR2 SASEGT. The CDR3 DNA sequence: TGTGCCACCCCCGGACGTGGACAGTTCAATCAGCCCCAGCATTTT. This translates into CATPGRGQFNQPQHF.

The rearrangement joins TRBV7-9 to TRBJ2-7; tentatively, D is TRBD1 (5 bases). The CDR3 has 15 residues. Germline CDR1 SEHNR, CDR2 FQNEAQ (reference sequence). The V gene lost 1 base and the J gene lost 3 bases, with 13 bases spanning the gap. CDR3 sequence reads: CASSLDPQGSYEQYF. The CDR3 DNA reads as TGTGCCAGCAGCTTAGATCCGCAGGGCAGCTACGAGCAGTACTTC.

This clone was observed once. The V call is TRBV7-3, the J call TRBJ2-3; D is ambiguous. The CDR3 contains 12 residues. The V and J ends lost 1 base and 5 bases respectively, with 4 bases between them. The V gene's germline CDR1 is SGHTA and CDR2 FQGTGA. CDR3 nucleotide sequence: TGTGCCAGCAGCTTAAGTCTAGATACGCAGTATTTT. Residues: CASSLSLDTQYF.

The chain has TRBV27 and TRBJ2-7; no clear D. Trimming took 3 bases from V and 4 from J, leaving 16 bases between them. The germline gives CDR1 MNHEY, CDR2 SMNVEV (reference sequence). This CDR3 region has 15 residues. CDR3 DNA sequence: TGTGCCAGCAGTTTTTTCGCATTTGACTCGTACGAGCAGTACTTC. Amino acids: CASSFFAFDSYEQYF.